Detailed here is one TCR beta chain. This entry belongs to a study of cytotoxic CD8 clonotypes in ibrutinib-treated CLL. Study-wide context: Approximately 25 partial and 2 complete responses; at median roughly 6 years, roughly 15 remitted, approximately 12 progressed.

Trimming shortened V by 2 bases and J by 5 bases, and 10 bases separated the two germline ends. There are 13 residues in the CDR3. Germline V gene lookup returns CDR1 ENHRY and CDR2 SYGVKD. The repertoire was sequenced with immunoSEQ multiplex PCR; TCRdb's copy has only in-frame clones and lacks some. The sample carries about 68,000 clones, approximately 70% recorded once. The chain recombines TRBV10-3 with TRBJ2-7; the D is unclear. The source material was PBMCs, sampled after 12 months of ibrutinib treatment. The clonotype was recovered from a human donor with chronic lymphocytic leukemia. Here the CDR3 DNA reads TGTGCCATCAGTGAGGCGCTTTTCCACGAGCAGTACTTC. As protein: CAISEALFHEQYF.